This TCR beta chain was recovered during a study of identical twins. Overall study findings and caveats: Less excess twin sharing appeared in beta out-of-frame sequences.

As to this clonotype: Its antigen remains unknown.

TCRdb ran MiXCR on the 5' RACE reads and lists one entry per CDR3 protein. The sample includes fewer than 500,000 distinct CDR3 sequences, 24% of them seen just once. Germline V gene data show CDR1 as SGHDT and CDR2 as YYEEEE. V trimming: 3 bases; J trimming: 5 bases; junction bases outside the gene matches: 7. The length of the CDR3 is 15 residues. The same data also contributed to another study, on T cells expressing NK-cell markers. That paper notes: HCMV seropositivity marked most of the eight sequenced donors; one was seronegative.

The chain combines TRBV5-6 with TRBJ1-4; 7 bases map to TRBD1. The TCR was taken from a woman between 18 and 30 years old in good health. Sequencing used CD4+ T cells sorted from blood. CDR3 sequence: CASSYKGQRNEKLFF. The CDR3 DNA sequence: TGTGCCAGCAGCTACAAGGGACAGAGAAATGAAAAACTGTTTTTT.